This TCR beta chain stems from a study of T-cell reconstitution after alpha-beta-depleted transplantation in children. The library targeted TCRbeta and was prepared with unique molecular identifiers. TCRdb used MiXCR to reprocess the PCR reads, holding one entry per CDR3 protein. The sample holds around 680,000 distinct CDR3 sequences, around a sixth seen once. This clonotype was counted a few times. This CDR3 region has 13 residues. Trimming at V came to 3 bases and at J to 5 bases, leaving 4 bases not matched to a gene. Germline V gives CDR1 DFQATT, CDR2 SNEGSKA (reference sequence). The specimen was PBMCs from the stem cell graft donor, collected from the stem cell graft. This receptor was taken from a human donor who donated a stem cell graft to a child with acute myeloid leukemia. The chain couples TRBV20-1 to TRBJ2-4; TRBD1 aligns across 7 bases. The CDR3 protein is CSARAGGENIQYF. DNA for the CDR3: TGCAGTGCTAGGGCAGGGGGAGAAAACATTCAGTACTTC.